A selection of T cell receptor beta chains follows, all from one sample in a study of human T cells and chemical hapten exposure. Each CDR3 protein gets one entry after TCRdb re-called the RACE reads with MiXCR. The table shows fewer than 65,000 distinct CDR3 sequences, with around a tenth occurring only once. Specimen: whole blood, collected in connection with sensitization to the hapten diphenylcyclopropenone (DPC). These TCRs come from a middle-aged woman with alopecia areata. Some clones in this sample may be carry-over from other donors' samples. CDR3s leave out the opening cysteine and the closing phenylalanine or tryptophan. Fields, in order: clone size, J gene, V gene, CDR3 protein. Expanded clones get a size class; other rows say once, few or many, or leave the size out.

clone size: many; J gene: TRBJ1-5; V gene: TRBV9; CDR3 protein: ASSGGGQSNQPQH
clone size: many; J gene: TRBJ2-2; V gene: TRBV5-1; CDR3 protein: ASSLAVQGAGTGELF
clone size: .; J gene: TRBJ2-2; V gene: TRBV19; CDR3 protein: ASSLGSTGELF
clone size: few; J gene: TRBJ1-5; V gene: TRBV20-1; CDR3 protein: SARDTAPYQPQH
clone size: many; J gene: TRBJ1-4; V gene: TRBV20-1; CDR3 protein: SASPRATNEKLF
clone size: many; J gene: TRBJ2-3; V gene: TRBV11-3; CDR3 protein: ASSPRIDTDTQY
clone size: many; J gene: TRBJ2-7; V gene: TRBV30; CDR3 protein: AWRRDRSYEQY
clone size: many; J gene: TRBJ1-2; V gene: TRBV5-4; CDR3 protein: ASRPDRAYGYT
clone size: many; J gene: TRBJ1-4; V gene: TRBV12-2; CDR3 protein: ASRLGPSEKLF
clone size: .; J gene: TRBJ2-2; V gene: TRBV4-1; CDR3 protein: ASSQEEGHLTGELF
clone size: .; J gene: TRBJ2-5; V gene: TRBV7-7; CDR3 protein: ASSRSGGGETQY
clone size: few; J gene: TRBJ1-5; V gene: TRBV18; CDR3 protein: ASSPRGQQGQPQH
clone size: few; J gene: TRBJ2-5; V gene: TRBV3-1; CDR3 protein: ASSQSKAQETQY
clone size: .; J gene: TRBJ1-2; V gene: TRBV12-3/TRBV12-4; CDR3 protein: ASSNDNYGYT
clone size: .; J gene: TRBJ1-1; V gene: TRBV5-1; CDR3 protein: ASSLGDSRETEAF
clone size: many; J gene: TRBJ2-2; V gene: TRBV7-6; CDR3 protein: ASHGANTGELF
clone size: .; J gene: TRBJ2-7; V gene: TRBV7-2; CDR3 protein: ASSESGGANYEQY
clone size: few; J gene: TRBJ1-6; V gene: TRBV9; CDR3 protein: ASSAGDSSYNSPLH
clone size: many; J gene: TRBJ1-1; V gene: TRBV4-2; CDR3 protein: ASSQEILLANTEAF
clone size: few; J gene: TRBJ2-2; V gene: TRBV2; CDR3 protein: ASKLRGTNTGELF
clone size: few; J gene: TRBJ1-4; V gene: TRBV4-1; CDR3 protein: ASSQGARTDITKVF
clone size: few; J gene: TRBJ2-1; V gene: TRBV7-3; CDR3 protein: ASSPLMGVRVEQF
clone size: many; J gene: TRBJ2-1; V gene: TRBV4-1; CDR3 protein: ASSQEPGAWSYNEQF
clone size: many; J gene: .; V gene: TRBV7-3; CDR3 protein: ASSIGQGKLF
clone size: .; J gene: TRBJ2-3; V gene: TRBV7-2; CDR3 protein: ASSYRAFTDTQY
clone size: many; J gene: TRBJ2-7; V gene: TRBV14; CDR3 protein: ASSPHNYEQY
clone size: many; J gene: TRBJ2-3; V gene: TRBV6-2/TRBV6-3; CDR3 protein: ASSFSSETDTQY
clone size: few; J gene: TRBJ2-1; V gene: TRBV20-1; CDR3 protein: SASGTSGTLTDEQF
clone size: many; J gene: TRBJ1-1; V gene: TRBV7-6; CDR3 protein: ASSLGGQNTEAF
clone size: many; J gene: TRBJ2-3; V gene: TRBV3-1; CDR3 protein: ASGGGVDTQY
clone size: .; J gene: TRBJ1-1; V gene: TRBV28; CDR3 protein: ASSSVSPGLNTEAF
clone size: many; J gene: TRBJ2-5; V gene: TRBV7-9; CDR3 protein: ASSLSGSVEETQY
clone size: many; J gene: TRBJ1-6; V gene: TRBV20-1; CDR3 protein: SARASGSPLH
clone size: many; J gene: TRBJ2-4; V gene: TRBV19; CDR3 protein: ASSWRAKNIQY
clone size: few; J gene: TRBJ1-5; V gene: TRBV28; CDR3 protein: ASRLFGNQPQH
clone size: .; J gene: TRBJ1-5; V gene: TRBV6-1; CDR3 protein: ASRQETHRGFRGGNQPQH
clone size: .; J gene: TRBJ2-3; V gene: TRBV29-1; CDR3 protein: SVDGFPSGTDTQY
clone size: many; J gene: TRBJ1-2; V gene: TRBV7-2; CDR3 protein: ASGLTGKEDGYT
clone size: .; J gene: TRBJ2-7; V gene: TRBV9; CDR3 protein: ASSVGLGQAAYEQY
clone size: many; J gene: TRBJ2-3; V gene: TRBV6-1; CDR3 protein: ASSETSGGSDTQY
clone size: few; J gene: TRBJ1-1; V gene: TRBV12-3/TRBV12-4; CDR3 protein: ASSPGHGDTEAF
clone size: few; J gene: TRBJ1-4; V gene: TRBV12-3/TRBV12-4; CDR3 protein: ASGGWFEANEKLF
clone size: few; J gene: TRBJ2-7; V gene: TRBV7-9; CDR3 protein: ASSSQGHEQY
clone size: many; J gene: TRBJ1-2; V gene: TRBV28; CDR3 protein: ASSFHPRNYGYT
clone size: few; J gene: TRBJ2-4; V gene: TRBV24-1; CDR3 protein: ATSEGDRNIQY
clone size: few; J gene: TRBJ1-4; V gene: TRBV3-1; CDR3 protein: ASSQEGQGVNEKLF
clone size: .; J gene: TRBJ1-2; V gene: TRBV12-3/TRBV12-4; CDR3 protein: ASRMTGRRDYGYT
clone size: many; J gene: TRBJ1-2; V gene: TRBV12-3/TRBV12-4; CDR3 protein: ASRSGSAGYGYT